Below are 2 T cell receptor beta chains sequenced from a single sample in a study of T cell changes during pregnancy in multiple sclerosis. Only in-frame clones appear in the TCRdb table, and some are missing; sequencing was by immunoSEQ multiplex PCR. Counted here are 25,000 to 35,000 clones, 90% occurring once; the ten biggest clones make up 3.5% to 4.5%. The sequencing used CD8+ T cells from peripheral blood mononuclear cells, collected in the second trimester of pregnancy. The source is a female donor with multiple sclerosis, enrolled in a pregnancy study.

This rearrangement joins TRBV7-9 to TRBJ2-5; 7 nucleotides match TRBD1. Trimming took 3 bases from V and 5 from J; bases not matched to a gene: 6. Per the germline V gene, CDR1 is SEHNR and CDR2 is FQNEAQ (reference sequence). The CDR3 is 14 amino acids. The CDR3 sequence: CASSFGTGAETQYF. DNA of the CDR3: TGTGCCAGCAGCTTTGGTACAGGGGCCGAGACCCAGTACTTC.

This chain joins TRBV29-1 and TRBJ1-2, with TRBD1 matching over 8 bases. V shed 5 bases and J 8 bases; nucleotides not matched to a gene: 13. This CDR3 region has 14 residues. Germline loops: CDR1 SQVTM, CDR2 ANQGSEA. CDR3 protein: CSVRTLDRGGGYTF. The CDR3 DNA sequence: TGCAGCGTTCGGACCCTCGACAGGGGCGGGGGCTACACCTTC.